This T cell receptor (beta chain) is from a study of cytomegalovirus exposure and HLA in healthy donors. Study outcomes and limitations: The authors judged a highly shared variant cluster likely a sequencing artifact. Three chains linked to CMV were shown in vitro to be specific for CMV antigens. A later analysis found common viral pathogens apparently linked to several of the most significant clusters. There were some public TCRs occurring in many donors, but most TCR sequences were rare.

The germline V gene encodes CDR1 MNHEY and CDR2 SMNVEV (reference sequence). V lost 2 bases and J lost 5, with 9 bases in between. The CDR3 has 14 amino acids. Amplification used 60 Vbeta primers and 13 Jbeta primers. Measured with immunoSEQ multiplex PCR; TCRdb has only the in-frame clones, and not every one. Of over 85,000 clones listed, less than 85% are singletons. As for this clone: The antigen remains unidentified.

The specimen was PBMCs. This TCR was recovered from a man aged 35 to 55 in good health and CMV-seronegative. The rearrangement links TRBV27 to TRBJ2-2, with D possibly being TRBD1 (5 bases). The CDR3 loop is CASSLAGRTGELFF. The CDR3 DNA reads as TGTGCCAGCAGTTTAGCAGGGCGGACCGGGGAGCTGTTTTTT.